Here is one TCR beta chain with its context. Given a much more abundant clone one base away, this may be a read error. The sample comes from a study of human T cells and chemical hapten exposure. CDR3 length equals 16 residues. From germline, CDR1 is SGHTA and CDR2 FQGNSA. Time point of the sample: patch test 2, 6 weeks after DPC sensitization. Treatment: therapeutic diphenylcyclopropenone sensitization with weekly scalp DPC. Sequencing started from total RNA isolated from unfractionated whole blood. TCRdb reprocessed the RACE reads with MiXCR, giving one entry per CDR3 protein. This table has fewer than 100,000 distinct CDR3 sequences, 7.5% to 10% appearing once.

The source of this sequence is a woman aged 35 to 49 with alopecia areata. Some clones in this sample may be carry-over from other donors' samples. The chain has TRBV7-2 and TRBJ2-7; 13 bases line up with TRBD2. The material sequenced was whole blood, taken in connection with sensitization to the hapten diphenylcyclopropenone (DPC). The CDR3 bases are TGTGTCAGCAGCTTCACTAGCGGGAGGGCCTCCTACGAGCAGTACTTC. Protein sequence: CVSSFTSGRASYEQYF.